This entry lists 22 T cell receptor beta chains sequenced from one sample in a study of human T cells and chemical hapten exposure. TCRdb independently ran MiXCR on the RACE reads; one entry per CDR3 protein. Found here are 80,000 to 100,000 distinct CDR3 sequences, more than 9% of them singletons; the top ten hold about 5%. The time point was: patch test 2, 6 weeks after DPC sensitization. The treatment here: therapeutic diphenylcyclopropenone sensitization with weekly scalp DPC. Sequenced material: whole blood, taken in connection with sensitization to the hapten diphenylcyclopropenone (DPC). These receptors originate from a woman aged 45 to 65 with alopecia areata. Some clones in this sample may be carry-over from other donors' samples.

This clonotype was detected many times. The chain links TRBV18 to TRBJ1-1, with 8 bases that match TRBD1. This CDR3 has 15 residues. V lost 3 bases, J lost 1 base, and 4 bases stayed unmatched. The germline V gene has CDR1 KGHSH and CDR2 LQKENI. CDR3: CASSPWTGQNTEAFF. The DNA of the CDR3 is TGTGCCAGCTCACCTTGGACAGGGCAGAACACTGAAGCTTTCTTT.

The chain carries TRBV10-2 and TRBJ2-3; D unresolved. Germline lookup yields CDR1 WSHSY and CDR2 SAAADI. CDR3 size: 15 residues. The V gene lost 5 bases and the J gene lost 2 bases, with 14 bases spanning the gap. DNA for the CDR3: TGCGCCAGCAGTCCGTCTGGACCAAACACAGATACGCAGTATTTT. Its protein is CASSPSGPNTDTQYF.

This clonotype is deemed medium-sized. This sequence joins TRBV29-1 and TRBJ1-5, with D uncertain. Germline V gene sequence: CDR1 SQVTM, CDR2 ANQGSEA. Trimming took 4 bases from V and 9 from J, leaving 16 bases between them. The CDR3 is 13 residues long. The CDR3 loop reads CSVVGVPRGPQHF. The CDR3 DNA is TGCAGCGTTGTGGGCGTACCCCGGGGGCCCCAGCATTTT.

The genes are TRBV5-1 and TRBJ1-2; D is unclear. The CDR3 is made up of 13 amino acids. Looked up from germline, CDR1 is SGHRS and CDR2 is YFSETQ. Between the trimmed V and J ends, which lost 2 bases and 2 bases, there was a span of 7 bases. DNA of the CDR3: TGCGCCAGCAGCTTATGGGAAAACTATGGCTACACCTTC. Its protein product is CASSLWENYGYTF. Full variable domain (outside the CDR3, taken from reference TRBV5-1 and TRBJ1-2): KAGVTQTPRYLIKTRGQQVTLSCSPISGHRSVSWYQQTPGQGLQFLFEYFSETQRNKGNFPGRFSGRQFSNSRSEMNVSTLELGDSALYLCASSLWENYGYTFGSGTRLTVV.

This chain joins TRBV24-1 and TRBJ2-6; D is tentatively TRBD1 or TRBD2 (5 bases each). The CDR3 is made up of 17 amino acids. The V end was cut by 3 bases, the J end by 0 bases, with 11 bases between. Per germline, CDR1 KGHDR and CDR2 SFDVKD. The CDR3 DNA reads TGTGCCACCAGTGATGGGACGGGGACCTCTGGGGCCAACGTCCTGACTTTC. Translating gives CATSDGTGTSGANVLTF.

In its sample, this clonotype was seen a few times. CDR3 bases: TGCAGTGCCCTGCCCGGGACTAGCGGCTACGAGCAGTACTTC. This codes for CSALPGTSGYEQYF. The chain recombines TRBV20-1 with TRBJ2-7, with TRBD2 identical over 11 bases. CDR3 length: 14 amino acids. Germline CDR1 is DFQATT and CDR2 is SNEGSKA (reference sequence). Germline trimming cut 6 bases from V and 3 bases from J; bases unmatched to any gene: 7.

This clonotype was counted ten times or more. The gene calls are TRBV5-3 and TRBJ1-5; no firm D call. TRBV5-3 is labeled an ORF, and its function is uncertain. This CDR3 comprises 16 residues. V lost 4 bases and J 3 bases, leaving 17 bases between the germline ends. CDR3 DNA sequence: TGTGCCAGAAGCCTAAAACATCGCTTCTTCAATCAGCCCCAGCATTTT. Its translation: CARSLKHRFFNQPQHF.

This clonotype showed up many times. The chain uses TRBV12-3 or TRBV12-4 and TRBJ2-5, with D possibly being TRBD2 (6 bases). Trimming cost V 4 bases and J 2 bases, with 11 bases left between them. The CDR3 has 14 residues. As DNA, the CDR3 is TGTGCCAGCAGTTCTTCTAGCGTTCAAGAGACCCAGTACTTC. Amino acid sequence: CASSSSSVQETQYF.

This clonotype turned up a few times. This chain links TRBV3-1 with TRBJ2-3; either TRBD1 or TRBD2 may fit D (5 bases each). This CDR3 comprises 14 residues. Looked up from germline, CDR1 is LGHDT and CDR2 is YNNKEL (reference sequence). The germline V and J ends were trimmed by 4 bases and 10 bases, with 18 bases remaining between them. CDR3 protein: CASSPGTFLIAQYF. The CDR3 coding sequence is TGTGCCAGCAGCCCCGGGACCTTCTTGATTGCGCAGTATTTT.

Many counts were recorded for this clonotype. The rearrangement links TRBV30 to TRBJ2-3; weak D call: TRBD2 (5 bases). Trimming shortened V by 3 bases and J by 2 bases, and 6 bases separated the two germline ends. This CDR3 contains 12 residues. CDR1 and CDR2 from the germline V gene are GTSNPN and SVGIG (reference sequence). The CDR3 here is CAWSLATDTQYF. The CDR3 bases are TGTGCCTGGAGCCTAGCCACAGATACGCAGTATTTT.

The chain employs TRBV5-6 and TRBJ2-7; maybe TRBD1 (5 bases). The CDR3 runs to 16 residues. Trimming took off 1 base at V and 3 bases at J, with 17 bases between the two ends. The germline gives CDR1 SGHDT, CDR2 YYEEEE. DNA for the CDR3: TGTGCCAGCAGCTTGCTCCTGGGGCAGGCCAACTACGAGCAGTACTTC. Protein product: CASSLLLGQANYEQYF.

V is TRBV9 and J is TRBJ2-7, with 10 positions matching TRBD2. Germline assignment: CDR1 SGDLS and CDR2 YYNGEE. With V trimmed by 3 bases and J by 4 bases, 4 bases remained unmatched. The CDR3 totals 14 residues. DNA for the CDR3: TGTGCCAGCAGCGGCGGGACTAGCGCGTACGAGCAGTACTTC. This encodes CASSGGTSAYEQYF.

This clonotype was seen ten or more times. The chain carries TRBV28 and TRBJ2-7; no definite D call. The CDR3 has 10 residues. Germline CDR1 reads MDHEN; CDR2 reads SYDVKM. The ends were cut back, 3 bases at V and 9 bases at J, with 6 bases in the middle. CDR3: CASSFAGQYF. The DNA of the CDR3 is TGTGCCAGCAGTTTTGCAGGGCAGTACTTC.

This clonotype was observed a handful of times. This sequence joins TRBV10-3 and TRBJ2-5, with a tentative D call TRBD1 (5 bases). Trimming removed 6 bases at V and 2 bases at J, with 10 bases between. CDR1 ENHRY and CDR2 SYGVKD come from the germline V gene. This CDR3 is 13 amino acids long. The CDR3 region is CAIRPPGQETQYF. The DNA of the CDR3 is TGTGCCATCAGGCCGCCAGGGCAAGAGACCCAGTACTTC.

This clonotype was found a few times. The chain has TRBV3-1 and TRBJ1-3; D possibly corresponds to TRBD1 (6 bases). The ends were cut back, 5 bases at V and 0 bases at J, with 17 bases in the middle. This CDR3 region has 17 residues. CDR1 and CDR2 from the germline V gene are LGHDT and YNNKEL (reference sequence). The CDR3 DNA sequence: TGTGCCAGCAGCTTCCAACAGGGTCCGTTCTCTGGAAACACCATATATTTT. As protein: CASSFQQGPFSGNTIYF.

The chain has TRBV18 and TRBJ1-1, with 7 bases identical to TRBD1. Trimming took 7 bases from V and 2 from J; bases not matched to a gene: 10. There are 15 residues in the CDR3. Germline V CDR1 and CDR2: KGHSH, LQKENI. CDR3 residues: CASYGQVNPNTEAFF. The CDR3 region has the DNA TGTGCCAGCTACGGACAGGTTAACCCCAACACTGAAGCTTTCTTT.

This clonotype was seen only a few times. The rearrangement links TRBV11-3 to TRBJ2-2; D gene ambiguous. CDR1 SGHNT and CDR2 YENEEA come from the germline V gene. The germline V and J ends were trimmed by 5 bases and 8 bases, with 12 bases remaining between them. This CDR3 comprises 13 residues. As DNA, the CDR3 is TGTGCCAGCAGCCAGTACCTAGGGGGGGAGCTGTTTTTT. It translates to CASSQYLGGELFF.

In this sample, this clonotype turned up a few times. This sequence joins TRBV5-1 and TRBJ1-5, with a tentative D call TRBD1 (5 bases). Germline V gene sequence: CDR1 SGHRS, CDR2 YFSETQ. CDR3 length: 14 amino acids. Trimming took off 3 bases at V and 0 bases at J, with 7 bases between the two ends. The CDR3 DNA reads as TGCGCCAGCAGCTGGGACGGTAGCAATCAGCCCCAGCATTTT. This codes for CASSWDGSNQPQHF.

The chain combines TRBV20-1 with TRBJ2-5; 10 bases map to TRBD1. Germline CDR1 reads DFQATT; CDR2 reads SNEGSKA (reference sequence). Unmatched junction bases numbered 10, after V lost 3 bases and J lost 6 bases. The CDR3 spans 15 residues. This CDR3 reads CSARNRDRGTKTQYF. The CDR3 DNA reads TGCAGTGCTAGGAACCGGGACAGGGGAACGAAGACCCAGTACTTC.

This clonotype was seen ten or more times. V gene TRBV5-4 combines with J gene TRBJ1-5; D gene uncertain. This CDR3 region has 13 residues. Germline lookup yields CDR1 SGHNT and CDR2 YYREEE (reference sequence). V was cut by 4 bases and J by 3 bases, with 8 bases left in between. DNA for the CDR3: TGTGCCAGCAGCACGGACGTCAATCAGCCCCAGCATTTT. It yields the protein CASSTDVNQPQHF. The entire variable domain, with the rest obtained from reference TRBV5-4 and TRBJ1-5, is as follows: ETGVTQSPTHLIKTRGQQVTLRCSSQSGHNTVSWYQQALGQGPQFIFQYYREEENGRGNFPPRFSGLQFPNYSSELNVNALELDDSALYLCASSTDVNQPQHFGDGTRLSIL.

This clonotype appeared many times. V gene TRBV6-6 combines with J gene TRBJ1-5, with no clear D. V shed 6 bases and J shed 0 bases, with 9 bases lying between them. Germline CDR1 is MNHNY and CDR2 is SVGAGI (reference sequence). This CDR3 has 14 amino acids. CDR3 region: CASRFTDSNQPQHF. The CDR3 region has the DNA TGTGCCAGCAGGTTTACAGATAGCAATCAGCCCCAGCATTTT.

This clonotype was picked up many times. This chain uses TRBV6-2 or TRBV6-3 with TRBJ1-5; the D gene is possibly TRBD1 (6 bases). Trimming left V 5 bases short and J 0 bases short, with 14 bases between. Germline V gives CDR1 MNHEY, CDR2 SVGEGT. This CDR3 is 16 amino acids long. The CDR3 here is CASSPDRSYSNQPQHF. CDR3 in DNA: TGTGCCAGCAGTCCCGACAGGTCCTATAGCAATCAGCCCCAGCATTTT.